Listed below are T cell receptor beta chains from one sample, sequenced in a study of shared clonotypes between healthy human individuals. Profiled with immunoSEQ multiplex PCR; TCRdb holds only in-frame clones, not every one. The sample contains about 2.4 million clones, approximately 93% of which appear only once. Source material: naive CD4+ T cells from PBMCs. Source of these receptors: a man between 18 and 29 years old in good health. Some clones in this sample may be carry-over from other donors' samples. Each CDR3 is given with its conserved first and last residue. D genes are given only for firm matches. Not all rows give a size; the values are once, few, many and, for expanded clones, a class.

CDR3nt	CDR3aa	abundance	v_gene	d_gene	j_gene
TGTGCCAGCAGTCCCTTGGACAGGGCGGGAAGAGATACGCAGTATTTT	CASSPLDRAGRDTQYF	.	TRBV25-1	TRBD1	TRBJ2-3
TGTGCCAGCAGTCCCCTTGGGGGACAGGCTGTGAAGACCCAGTACTTC	CASSPLGGQAVKTQYF	.	TRBV28	TRBD1	TRBJ2-5
TGTGCCAGCAAAACCGGGACTAGCTTCACCGGGGAGCTGTTTTTT	CASKTGTSFTGELFF	.	TRBV6-1	TRBD2	TRBJ2-2
TGCGCCAGCAGCTTAGGCCTAGCGGACACAGATACGCAGTATTTT	CASSLGLADTDTQYF	once	TRBV5-1	TRBD2	TRBJ2-3
TGTGCCAGCAGTTCCCTTACTGAATTGAATTTGGGACAGGGGGCCGCTAATGAAAAACTGTTTTTT	CASSSLTELNLGQGAANEKLFF	.	TRBV28	TRBD1	TRBJ1-4
TGCAGCGTTGGGTGGAGGGGGACTGAAGCTTTCTTT	CSVGWRGTEAFF	.	TRBV29-1	.	TRBJ1-1
TGTGCCAGCAGCTTAACTAGCGGGAGGAACACAGATACGCAGTATTTT	CASSLTSGRNTDTQYF	.	TRBV7-9	TRBD2	TRBJ2-3
TGTGCCAGCCAGACTACAGGGCGGGTTGAAAAACTGTTTTTT	CASQTTGRVEKLFF	.	TRBV7-3	.	TRBJ1-4
TGCGCCAGCAGCCCCGGGACTAGCGGGGTCCCCGGGGAGCTGTTTTTT	CASSPGTSGVPGELFF	.	TRBV5-1	TRBD2	TRBJ2-2
TGTGCCAGCAGCTCTCAGGTGGTTTCGTCCTACAATGAGCAGTTCTTC	CASSSQVVSSYNEQFF	.	TRBV7-3	.	TRBJ2-1
TGTGCCACCAGCAGAGGGGCGGACACCGGGGAGCTGTTTTTT	CATSRGADTGELFF	.	TRBV15	.	TRBJ2-2
TGCGCCAGCAGCTATGGGAGTAATCAGCCCCAGCATTTT	CASSYGSNQPQHF	.	TRBV5-1	.	TRBJ1-5
TGTGCCAGCATTCGGGACAGCACAGATACGCAGTATTTT	CASIRDSTDTQYF	.	TRBV2	.	TRBJ2-3
TGTGCCAGCAGAGGACTAGCTGGGGCCGGGGAGCTGTTTTTT	CASRGLAGAGELFF	.	TRBV6-1	TRBD2	TRBJ2-2
TGTGCCAGCAGCTTAGAAAGAAGAGGGGCCAACGTCCTGACTTTC	CASSLERRGANVLTF	.	TRBV11-2	.	TRBJ2-6
TGTGCCAGCAGCTTAGTAGGTTTCGGGGAGCTGTTTTTT	CASSLVGFGELFF	.	TRBV11-2	.	TRBJ2-2
TGTGCCAGCAGCTTAGGTCCGGGACAGATCTACGAGCAGTACTTC	CASSLGPGQIYEQYF	.	TRBV11-3	TRBD1	TRBJ2-7
TGTGCCAGCAGTGCTCGCGGCAGGGAAAGCACAGATACGCAGTATTTT	CASSARGRESTDTQYF	.	TRBV2	.	TRBJ2-3
TGCAGCGTTGAGTCTCTAGCGCGCACAGATACGCAGTATTTT	CSVESLARTDTQYF	.	TRBV29-1	.	TRBJ2-3
TGTGCCAGCAGTGTAAGACTCGGAAACACCATATATTTT	CASSVRLGNTIYF	.	TRBV6-1	.	TRBJ1-3
TGTGCCAGCAGCTGGACTCTCGGCTCTGGAAACACCATATATTTT	CASSWTLGSGNTIYF	.	TRBV28	.	TRBJ1-3
TGTGCCAGCAGCTCCGTCGGCGGGAGGGCTAATGAGCAGTTCTTC	CASSSVGGRANEQFF	.	TRBV11-2	TRBD2	TRBJ2-1
TGTGCCAGCAGCCTGCCACAGGGCTTGACTGGGGCCAACGTCCTGACTTTC	CASSLPQGLTGANVLTF	once	TRBV5-6	.	TRBJ2-6
TGTGCCAGCAGCTCCCCACAGGGGGCGTGGGGAAACACCATATATTTT	CASSSPQGAWGNTIYF	.	TRBV11-2	TRBD1	TRBJ1-3
TGTGCCAGCAGCGGGCCTCAGCGGGAGGGCCGTGATGAGCAGTTCTTC	CASSGPQREGRDEQFF	.	TRBV6-6	TRBD2	TRBJ2-1
TGCGCCCTCGGGCTTGGGAATGAGCAGTTCTTC	CALGLGNEQFF	.	TRBV10-1	.	TRBJ2-1
TGTGCCAGCAGCTTAGATGGCGGGCCTTTGGACAATGAGCAGTTCTTC	CASSLDGGPLDNEQFF	.	TRBV7-6	.	TRBJ2-1
TGTGCCAGCAGCCCATATACCGGGACAGGGGTTAGAGAGACCCAGTACTTC	CASSPYTGTGVRETQYF	.	TRBV7-9	TRBD1	TRBJ2-5
TGTGCCGGACAACAGGGGACTGAAGCTTTCTTT	CAGQQGTEAFF	few	TRBV6-1	TRBD1	TRBJ1-1
TGTGCCAGTAGTACCGACAGGACCACCGGGGAGCTGTTTTTT	CASSTDRTTGELFF	.	TRBV19	.	TRBJ2-2
TGTGCCAGCTCCGTAGAACAGGGGTCACTTTATGGCTACACCTTC	CASSVEQGSLYGYTF	.	TRBV18	TRBD1	TRBJ1-2
TGTGCCAGTAGTACCCCGGGACTAGACTACGAGCAGTACTTC	CASSTPGLDYEQYF	.	TRBV19	TRBD2	TRBJ2-7
TGCGCCAGCTCCCGGGGCTTACAGGGTGAACCCGACACCATATATTTT	CASSRGLQGEPDTIYF	.	TRBV5-1	.	TRBJ1-3
TGCGCCAGCAGCGAGCAGGGGAGTGGCTACGAGCAGTACTTC	CASSEQGSGYEQYF	.	TRBV5-1	.	TRBJ2-7
TGTGCCAGCAGTCGCCGGCCGAACACTGAAGCTTTCTTT	CASSRRPNTEAFF	.	TRBV7-3	.	TRBJ1-1
TGTGCCAGCAGCTTTTCGGGACAGGGATACGAGCAGTACTTC	CASSFSGQGYEQYF	.	TRBV11-1	TRBD1	TRBJ2-7
TGTGCCAGCACGAGGGAGGATCGAGAGCAGTACTTC	CASTREDREQYF	.	TRBV7-9	.	TRBJ2-7
TGTGCCAGCAGCACGGGGTATGGCTGGGGGGAAGCTTTCTTT	CASSTGYGWGEAFF	once	TRBV5-5	.	TRBJ1-1
TGCGCCAGCAGCTTGCCGATGGGGGGAGAGACCCAGTACTTC	CASSLPMGGETQYF	.	TRBV5-1	.	TRBJ2-5
TGTGCCAGCAGAAGGGTCGTCGGGGGCTCTGGAAACACCATATATTTT	CASRRVVGGSGNTIYF	.	TRBV11-2	.	TRBJ1-3
TGTGCCAGCAGCAAAGCGCAAAGAGACACCGGGGAGCTGTTTTTT	CASSKAQRDTGELFF	.	TRBV21-1	.	TRBJ2-2
TGTGCCAGCAGTCCCCCTAGCGGGAACACCGGGGAGCTGTTTTTT	CASSPPSGNTGELFF	.	TRBV2	TRBD2	TRBJ2-2
TGTGCCAGCAGCAGGGGCCCGGGTACGCAGTATTTT	CASSRGPGTQYF	.	TRBV11-2	.	TRBJ2-3
TGCGCCAGCAGCTTGAGGGGGGTCAACACTGAAGCTTTCTTT	CASSLRGVNTEAFF	.	TRBV5-1	.	TRBJ1-1
TGTGCCAGCACCCGGGACAGAGAGACCCAGTACTTC	CASTRDRETQYF	.	TRBV18	TRBD1	TRBJ2-5
TGCGCCAGCAGCCAAGGGAGGGGCGGGAGGGCCTACAATGAGCAGTTCTTC	CASSQGRGGRAYNEQFF	.	TRBV4-1	TRBD2	TRBJ2-1
TGCGCCAGCAGCGCGGACAGGAGCTCCTACAATGAGCAGTTCTTC	CASSADRSSYNEQFF	few	TRBV5-1	TRBD1	TRBJ2-1
TGTGCCTGGAGTAGGGCGGGGGAGACCCAGTACTTC	CAWSRAGETQYF	.	TRBV30	.	TRBJ2-5
TGTGCCAGCTCACCACTCTCAGGCCAAGAGACCCAGTACTTC	CASSPLSGQETQYF	.	TRBV18	.	TRBJ2-5
TGTGCCAGCAGCTTGGGGGGGCTACAAAAAGATACGCAGTATTTT	CASSLGGLQKDTQYF	.	TRBV5-4	.	TRBJ2-3
TGTGCCAGCAGTCTGCAGGGGTCCCAGCATTTT	CASSLQGSQHF	.	TRBV28	.	TRBJ1-5
TGTGCCAGCAGTGACGAGAGCTCCTACAATGAGCAGTTCTTC	CASSDESSYNEQFF	.	TRBV2	.	TRBJ2-1